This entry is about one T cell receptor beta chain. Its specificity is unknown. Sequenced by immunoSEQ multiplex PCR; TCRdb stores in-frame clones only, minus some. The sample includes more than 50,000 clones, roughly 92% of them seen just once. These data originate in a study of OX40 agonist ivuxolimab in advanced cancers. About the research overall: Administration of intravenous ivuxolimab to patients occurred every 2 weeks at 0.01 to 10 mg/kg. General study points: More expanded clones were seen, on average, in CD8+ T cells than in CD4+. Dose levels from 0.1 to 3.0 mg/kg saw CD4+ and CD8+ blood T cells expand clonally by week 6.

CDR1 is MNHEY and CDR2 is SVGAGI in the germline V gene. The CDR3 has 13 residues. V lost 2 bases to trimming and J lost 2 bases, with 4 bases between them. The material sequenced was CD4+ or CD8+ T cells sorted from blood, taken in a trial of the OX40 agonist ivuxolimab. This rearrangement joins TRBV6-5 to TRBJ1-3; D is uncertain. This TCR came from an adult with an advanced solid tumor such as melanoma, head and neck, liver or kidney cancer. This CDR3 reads CASSYDAGNTIYF. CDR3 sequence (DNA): TGTGCCAGCAGTTACGATGCTGGAAACACCATATATTTT.